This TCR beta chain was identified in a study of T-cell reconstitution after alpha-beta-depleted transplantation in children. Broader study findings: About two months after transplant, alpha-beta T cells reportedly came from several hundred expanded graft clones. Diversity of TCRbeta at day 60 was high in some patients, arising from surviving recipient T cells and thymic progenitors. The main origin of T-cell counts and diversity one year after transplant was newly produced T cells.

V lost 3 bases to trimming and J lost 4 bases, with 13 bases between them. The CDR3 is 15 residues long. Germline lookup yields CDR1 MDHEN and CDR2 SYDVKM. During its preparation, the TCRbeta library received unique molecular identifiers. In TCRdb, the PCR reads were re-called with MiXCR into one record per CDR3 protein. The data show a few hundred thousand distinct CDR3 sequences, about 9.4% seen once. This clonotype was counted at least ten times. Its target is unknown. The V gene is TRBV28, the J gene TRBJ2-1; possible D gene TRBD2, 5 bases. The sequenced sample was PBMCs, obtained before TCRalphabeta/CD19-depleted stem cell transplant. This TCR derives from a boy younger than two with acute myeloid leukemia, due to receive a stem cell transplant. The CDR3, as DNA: TGTGCCAGCAGTTTGATGACTACTAAATACAATGAGCAGTTCTTC. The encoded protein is CASSLMTTKYNEQFF.